These 16 T cell receptor beta chains were all obtained from the same sample, sequenced in a study of CD8+CD57+ T cells in acquired aplastic anemia (dated by TCRdb to between 2017 and 2018). The listed sequencing device is Illumina HiSeq 2000. Profiling of TCR beta VDJ combinations and CDR3 sequences used genomic DNA as the template. The public reads were quality trimmed at Q25 with fastp and then assembled into clones with MiXCR by TCRdb, keeping productive beta chains. Rows merge per CDR3 protein into single entries with the most common DNA and genes. The sample records around 150,000 distinct CDR3 sequences, around 40% of which are singletons. Clones ranked in the top ten supply about 1.1% of the sample. Sequenced sample: sorted CD4+, CD8+, or CD8+CD57+ T cells (not recorded which) from PBMCs. These receptors were collected from a human donor in good health.

This clonotype showed up many times. The V gene is TRBV7-9, the J gene TRBJ2-3, with TRBD2 as a possible D gene (6 bases). The CDR3 is 13 amino acids. Trimming left V 3 bases short and J 10 bases short, with 14 bases between. Germline CDR1 SEHNR, CDR2 FQNEAQ (reference sequence). The CDR3: CASSLTLASAQYF. Written as DNA, the CDR3 is TGTGCCAGCAGCTTGACCCTAGCGAGTGCGCAGTATTTT.

The gene calls are TRBV19 and TRBJ2-7, with D possibly matching TRBD1 (5 bases). Trimming pared 5 bases from V and 0 bases from J, leaving 11 bases between. The CDR3 runs 14 residues. Per the germline V gene, CDR1 is LNHDA and CDR2 is SQIVND (reference sequence). In nucleotides, the CDR3 is TGTGCCAGTAGTGAACAGGTTAGCTCCTACGAGCAGTACTTC. It specifies CASSEQVSSYEQYF. Full variable domain (outside the CDR3, taken from reference TRBV19 and TRBJ2-7): DGGITQSPKYLFRKEGQNVTLSCEQNLNHDAMYWYRQDPGQGLRLIYYSQIVNDFQKGDIAEGYSVSREKKESFPLTVTSAQKNPTAFYLCASSEQVSSYEQYFGPGTRLTVT.

V usage is TRBV10-1 and J usage is TRBJ2-7, with D possibly TRBD1 on 6 matching bases. Trimming removed 6 bases at V and 5 bases at J, with 20 bases between. The CDR3 covers 15 residues. Germline CDR1 WNHNN, CDR2 SYGVQD (reference sequence). The CDR3 loop is CASSPFSYGGHEQYF. CDR3 DNA: TGCGCCAGCAGCCCCTTTTCGTATGGGGGCCACGAGCAGTACTTC.

The V call is TRBV7-6, the J call TRBJ2-2, with 9 bases matching TRBD2. V lost 6 bases, J lost 2 bases, and 10 bases stayed unmatched. The V gene's germline CDR1 is SGHVS and CDR2 FNYEAQ. This CDR3 spans 17 amino acids. CDR3 region: CASSHKRTSDNTGELFF. The CDR3 bases are TGTGCCAGCAGTCACAAACGGACTAGCGACAACACCGGGGAGCTGTTTTTT.

This chain connects TRBV19 to TRBJ2-3; D gene ambiguous. The V end lost 5 bases, the J end lost 6 bases, and 12 bases lay between the germline ends. CDR3 size: 13 residues. Germline V CDR1 and CDR2: LNHDA, SQIVND (reference sequence). The CDR3 DNA reads as TGTGCCAGTAGTTGGACCGTTACGGATACGCAGTATTTT. Protein: CASSWTVTDTQYF.

J is TRBJ2-7 and V is TRBV20-1; 8 bases match TRBD2. The CDR3 loop spans 14 amino acids. The V gene's germline CDR1 is DFQATT and CDR2 SNEGSKA (reference sequence). The J segment lost 3 bases and the V segment lost 6 bases, leaving 10 bases of the junction unmatched. CDR3 nucleotide sequence: TGCAGTGCCCCTCGGGGTAGCGGGGTCTACGAGCAGTACTTC. Translated, it gives CSAPRGSGVYEQYF.

The V and J genes are TRBV24-1 and TRBJ2-5; 8 bases agree with TRBD1. J was trimmed by 9 bases and V by 3 bases; bases with no gene match: 8. The CDR3 has 14 amino acids. Germline lookup yields CDR1 KGHDR and CDR2 SFDVKD. The CDR3 DNA reads TGTGCCACCAGTGATCCGGACAGGGATCAGGCCCAGTACTTC. Protein product: CATSDPDRDQAQYF.

This chain connects TRBV24-1 to TRBJ2-3, with 12 bases that match TRBD1. V trimming: 6 bases; J trimming: 6 bases; junction bases outside the gene matches: 9. The CDR3 sequence is 16 residues long. Germline lookup yields CDR1 KGHDR and CDR2 SFDVKD. The CDR3: CATSMGQGAITDTQYF. CDR3 nucleotides: TGTGCCACCAGTATGGGACAGGGGGCTATCACGGATACGCAGTATTTT.

As for this clonotype: A much larger clonotype is one base distant, so this may be a read error. The chain has TRBV19 and TRBJ1-5, with 7 bases matching TRBD1. The germline V gene has CDR1 LNHDA and CDR2 SQIVND (reference sequence). The CDR3 sequence is 20 residues long. CDR3 in DNA: TGTGCCAGTAGTATGGTACCCGGGACAGAGATTCGGGGGGGCAAACAGCCCCAGCATTTT. Translated, it gives CASSMVPGTEIRGGKQPQHF.

The chain recombines TRBV7-2 with TRBJ1-1; 7 bases fit TRBD1. V shed 5 bases, J shed 8 bases, and the junction held 8 bases outside the gene matches. Germline CDR1 and CDR2: SGHTA and FQGNSA. This CDR3 region has 13 residues. CDR3 in amino acids: CASSILRDREAFF. The CDR3 bases are TGTGCCAGCAGCATCCTCCGGGACAGAGAAGCTTTCTTT.

J is TRBJ2-7 and V is TRBV25-1; TRBD1 might be the D (6 bases). Germline-derived CDR1 and CDR2 are MGHDK and SYGVNS. Trimming stripped 4 bases from V and 5 bases from J, with 18 bases between. This CDR3 has 15 residues. This chain's CDR3 is CASSVLPDRIHEQYF. Here the CDR3 DNA reads TGTGCCAGCAGTGTCCTACCCGACAGGATCCACGAGCAGTACTTC.

The gene calls are TRBV19 and TRBJ2-2; D is unresolved. Germline assignment: CDR1 LNHDA and CDR2 SQIVND (reference sequence). CDR3 length: 12 residues. V lost 7 bases and J lost 5, with 8 bases in between. This chain's CDR3 is CASKVGTGELFF. The DNA of the CDR3 is TGTGCCAGTAAGGTGGGGACCGGGGAGCTGTTTTTT.

This clonotype was found many times. The CDR3 region is CASSYGPGREVYTF. The CDR3 DNA reads TGTGCCAGCAGTTACGGTCCAGGGAGGGAGGTCTACACCTTC. The V and J genes are TRBV6-5 and TRBJ1-2; D possibly corresponds to TRBD1 (5 bases). Per germline, CDR1 MNHEY and CDR2 SVGAGI. The CDR3 sequence is 14 residues long. V lost 2 bases, J lost 10 bases, and 17 bases lay in between.

In regard to this clonotype: The junction departs from the called germline gene at one end, perhaps through a read error. The chain links TRBV19 to TRBJ2-2; perhaps D is TRBD1 or TRBD2 (5 bases each). CDR3 length: 16 amino acids. CDR1 and CDR2 (germline): LNHDA, SQIVND (reference sequence). The CDR3 protein is CASSIEPGLTTGELLF. The CDR3, as DNA: TGTGCCAGTAGTATTGAGCCAGGGCTTACAACCGGGGAGCTGCTTTTT. Full variable domain (outside the CDR3, taken from reference TRBV19 and TRBJ2-2): DGGITQSPKYLFRKEGQNVTLSCEQNLNHDAMYWYRQDPGQGLRLIYYSQIVNDFQKGDIAEGYSVSREKKESFPLTVTSAQKNPTAFYLCASSIEPGLTTGELLFGEGSRLTVL.

The CDR3 DNA follows: TGTGCCAGCAGCTGGGGACGATACTCACCCCTCCACTTT. Protein product: CASSWGRYSPLHF. The J gene is TRBJ1-6, the V gene TRBV7-2; tentative D call: TRBD1 (5 bases). This CDR3 comprises 13 residues. Germline-derived CDR1 and CDR2 are SGHTA and FQGNSA. Trimming cost V 4 bases and J 10 bases, with 11 bases left between them.

This clonotype was seen at least ten times. The junction and the germline gene differ at one end; a read error may be behind it. The chain combines TRBV20-1 with TRBJ2-5, with D possibly being TRBD1 (5 bases). The CDR3 runs to 13 residues. CDR1 is DFQATT, CDR2 SNEGSKA, per germline (reference sequence). CDR3 region: CSARGGGDTSPHF. As DNA, the CDR3 is TGCAGTGCTAGAGGGGGCGGAGACACCTCCCCTCACTTC.